This TCR beta chain was captured in a study of blood T cell repertoires in COVID-19 (TCRdb year 2020). Background on the whole study: Collaborator samples came from the United States, Italy and Spain and covered acute and convalescent phases of COVID-19. The material from the prospective study consisted of cDNA or gDNA derived from T cells, B-cell-depleted T cells, or PBMCs. The dataset comprised deeply sampled blood TCRbeta repertoires from subjects exposed to, actively infected with, or recovered from COVID-19. The repertoires were released in a freely available public database intended as a resource for research on the immune response to SARS-CoV-2. The samples were drawn from the first 160 participants of the ongoing ImmuneRACE study and from 1,254 subjects provided by 6 global collaborators. The sample metadata nearly always contained a de-identified subject ID, COVID-19 status, age in years and sex. Where HLA class I and class II types were available, the types were taken from metadata supplied by the sample provider, not from assay-based typing. Beyond this particular receptor, the publication reports: The quantity of clinical and demographic metadata differed by source and by participant and was supplied without curation.

About this clone: The antigen it binds to is not known. Base qualities are missing; no much larger clone stands one base away.

Collaborating institutions collected whole blood in K2EDTA tubes following their own protocols. For TCRbeta analysis, collaborator samples were shipped as frozen whole blood, as isolated PBMCs, or as DNA extracted from either sample type. The immunoSEQ Assay, a bias-controlled multiplex PCR, was used to amplify TCRbeta CDR3 regions from genomic DNA. The published analysis was carried out like this. The number of nucleated cells in each sample was estimated from the amplification of reference gene primers within the assay. To quantify the absolute abundance of each unique TCRbeta CDR3 rearrangement, sequence reads were collapsed and filtered. For each sample, productive Simpson clonality was calculated as the square root of Simpson's diversity index across productive rearrangements. The source is immuneACCESS, and TCRdb retained only in-frame sequences with V and J called. Part of the clones is not carried over; for the studies checked, unresolved V genes explain less than half of this, and the remainder is unexplained. For V, J and clone size, that table is used; D and trimming come from the DNA. The sample table contains about 120,000 clones; only one count was recorded for roughly 83% of them. The top ten constitute under 5% of the sample.

The V end loses 0 bases and the J end loses 2 bases, and a stretch of 14 bases separates them. Including cysteine and phenylalanine, the CDR3 has 17 amino acids. Only the CDR3 region is kept as DNA, spanning 51 bases read in frame from base 1. From a lookup of the germline V gene, CDR1 and CDR2 are LGHNA and YSLEER. The clonotype originates from a woman of 80 years or more with acute or convalescent COVID-19. Material for sequencing was peripheral blood. Here the chain combines TRBV4-3 and TRBJ2-1, and possibly TRBD1, on 6 matching bases. The nucleotide sequence reads as follows: TGCGCCAGCAGCCAAGAGACTCTGGGGGCAGCCTACAATGAGCAGTTCTTC. Its translation reads: CASSQETLGAAYNEQFF.